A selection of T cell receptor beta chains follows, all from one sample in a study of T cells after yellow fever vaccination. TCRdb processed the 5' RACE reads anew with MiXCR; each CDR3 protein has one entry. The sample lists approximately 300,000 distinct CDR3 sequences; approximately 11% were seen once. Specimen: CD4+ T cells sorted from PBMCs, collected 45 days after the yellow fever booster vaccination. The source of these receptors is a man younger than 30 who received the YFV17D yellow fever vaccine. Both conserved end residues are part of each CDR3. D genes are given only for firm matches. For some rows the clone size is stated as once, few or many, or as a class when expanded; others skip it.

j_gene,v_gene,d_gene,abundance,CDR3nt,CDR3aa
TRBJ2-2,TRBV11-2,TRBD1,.,TGTGCCAGCAGACGACCGGGACAGAGATACGCTGCGAACACCGGGGAGCTGTTTTTT,CASRRPGQRYAANTGELFF
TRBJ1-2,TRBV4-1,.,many,TGCGCCAGCAGCCAATTGCCCGGGACAATCTATTGGGATGGCTACACCTTC,CASSQLPGTIYWDGYTF
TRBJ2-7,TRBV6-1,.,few,TGTGCCAGCAGTGAACGCCAGGGAGCATTTAACGAGCAGTACTTC,CASSERQGAFNEQYF
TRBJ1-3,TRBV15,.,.,TGTGCCACCAGCAGAGATAGGGCTGGAAACACCATATATTTT,CATSRDRAGNTIYF
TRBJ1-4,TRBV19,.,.,TGTGCCAGTAGTGGGCCGGGACGGATGAATGAAAAACTGTTTTTT,CASSGPGRMNEKLFF
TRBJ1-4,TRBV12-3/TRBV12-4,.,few,TGTGCCAGCAGTTACCGGGACAACGAAAAACTGTTTTTT,CASSYRDNEKLFF
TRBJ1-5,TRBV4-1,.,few,TGCGCCAGCAGCCAAGAAAGTTGGTATAGCAATCAGCCCCAGCATTTT,CASSQESWYSNQPQHF
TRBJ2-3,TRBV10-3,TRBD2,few,TGTGCCAGCGACGGGGGGGCCGTGGATACGCAGTATTTT,CASDGGAVDTQYF
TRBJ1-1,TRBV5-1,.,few,TGCGCCAGCAGCCCTCCACAGGGTACAATCACTGAAGCTTTCTTT,CASSPPQGTITEAFF
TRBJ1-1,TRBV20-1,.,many,TGCAGTGCTCAAAGGGGGGGGCGCGAAGCTTTCTTT,CSAQRGGREAFF
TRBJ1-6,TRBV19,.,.,TGTGCCAGTAGCGACTCAGGATATAATTCACCCCTCCACTTT,CASSDSGYNSPLHF
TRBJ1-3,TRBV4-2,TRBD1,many,TGTGCCAGCAGCCAAGGACAGGGGAGCTCTGGAAACACCATATATTTT,CASSQGQGSSGNTIYF
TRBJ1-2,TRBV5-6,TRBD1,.,TGTGCCAGCAGCTGGGACAGGGCGATGAGCTATGGCTACACCTTC,CASSWDRAMSYGYTF
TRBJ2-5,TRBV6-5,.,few,TGTGCCAGCAGTTACCGCTTCCGCGAAGAGACCCAGTACTTC,CASSYRFREETQYF
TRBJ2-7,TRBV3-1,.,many,TGTGCCAGCAGCGGGCCGCCGCTCTACGAGCAGTACTTC,CASSGPPLYEQYF
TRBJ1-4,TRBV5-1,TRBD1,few,TGCGCCAGCAGACGGGACAGGGGTGAAAAACTGTTTTTT,CASRRDRGEKLFF
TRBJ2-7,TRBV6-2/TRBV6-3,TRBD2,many,TGTGCCAGCAGTTACTCGGTGACTAGCGGGGCTCGTTACGAGCAGTACTTC,CASSYSVTSGARYEQYF
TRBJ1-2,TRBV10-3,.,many,TGTGCCATCAAAGTTGGCCAGGCAACTGTTGGCTACACCTTC,CAIKVGQATVGYTF
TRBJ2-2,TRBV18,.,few,TGTGCCAGCTCACCACCTAGCACCGGGGAGCTGTTTTTT,CASSPPSTGELFF
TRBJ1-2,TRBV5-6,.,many,TGTGCCAGCAGCTTACAGGATACTAACTATGGCTACACCTTC,CASSLQDTNYGYTF
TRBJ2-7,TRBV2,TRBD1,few,TGTGCCAGCAGTGTTACAGGGGGCGAGCAGTACTTC,CASSVTGGEQYF
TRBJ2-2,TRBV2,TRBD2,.,TGTGCCAGCAGCGGGGGGAGTCCCACCGGGGAGCTGTTTTTT,CASSGGSPTGELFF
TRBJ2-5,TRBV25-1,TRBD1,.,TGTGCCAGCAGTGTTGACAGGGGGCGGCAGACCCAGTACTTC,CASSVDRGRQTQYF
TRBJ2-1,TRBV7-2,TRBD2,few,TGTGCCAGCAGCTTAAATCGGGGACTAGCGGCTCCGTTCTTC,CASSLNRGLAAPFF
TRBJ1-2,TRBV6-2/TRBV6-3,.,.,TGTGCCAGCAGTTACAGCGGGAGGTGGTCCTATGGCTACACCTTC,CASSYSGRWSYGYTF
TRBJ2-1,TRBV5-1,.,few,TGCGCCAGCTTCGCTTCAGGGGCGGTCAATGAGCAGTTCTTC,CASFASGAVNEQFF
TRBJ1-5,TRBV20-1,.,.,TGCAGTGCCCCCACGGCGGGAGGGCAGCCCCAGCATTTT,CSAPTAGGQPQHF
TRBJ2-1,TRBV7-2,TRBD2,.,TGTGCCAGCAGCTTACTCCCCTTCGGGGGGGCAAATGAGCAGTTCTTC,CASSLLPFGGANEQFF
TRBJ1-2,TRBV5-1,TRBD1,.,TGCGCCAGCAGTTTTATACCAGGGACAGGGGACTATGGCTACACCTTC,CASSFIPGTGDYGYTF
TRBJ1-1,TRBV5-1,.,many,TGCGCCAGCAGGGGAGAAGGACTCGGGAACACTGAAGCTTTCTTT,CASRGEGLGNTEAFF
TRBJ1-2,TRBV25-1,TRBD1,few,TGTGCCAGCAGTGAATTAAAGGGGGACAGGGAATATGGCTACACCTTC,CASSELKGDREYGYTF
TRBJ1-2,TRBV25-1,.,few,TGTGCCAGCAGAGGAACAGGGTCAGACTATGGCTACACCTTC,CASRGTGSDYGYTF
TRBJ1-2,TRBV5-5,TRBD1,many,TGTGCCAGCAGCTTGTCAGGGGGCGGCTACACCTTC,CASSLSGGGYTF
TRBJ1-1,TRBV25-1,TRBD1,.,TGTGCCAGCAGTGAATTGATCTTTAGACAGGGGGCCCGCCTCACTGAAGCTTTCTTT,CASSELIFRQGARLTEAFF
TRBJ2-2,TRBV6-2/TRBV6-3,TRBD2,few,TGTGCCAGCAGTGGAGCGGGGGTCTCGAACACCGGGGAGCTGTTTTTT,CASSGAGVSNTGELFF
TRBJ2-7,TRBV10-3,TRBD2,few,TGTGCCACCATACCGGGACTAGCGGACTACGAGCAGTACTTC,CATIPGLADYEQYF
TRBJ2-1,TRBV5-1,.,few,TGCGCCAGCAGCTTGGAGGTATCCAGGGGCGGCGAGCAGTTCTTC,CASSLEVSRGGEQFF
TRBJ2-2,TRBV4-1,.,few,TGCGCCAGCAGCCCCGGACAAGGTCCCCGCGCGAACACCGGGGAGCTGTTTTTT,CASSPGQGPRANTGELFF
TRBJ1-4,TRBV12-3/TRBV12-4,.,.,TGTGCCAGCAGTCCCCGACAGGAGGAAAAACTGTTTTTT,CASSPRQEEKLFF
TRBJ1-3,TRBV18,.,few,TGTGCCAGCTCACCAATGGGGGGCGCGTCTTCTGGAAACACCATATATTTT,CASSPMGGASSGNTIYF
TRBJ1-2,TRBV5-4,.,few,TGTGCCAGCAGCTGGGCAGGGAACTATGGCTACACCTTC,CASSWAGNYGYTF
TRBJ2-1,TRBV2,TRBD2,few,TGTGCCAGCAGTGCGATAGCGGGTTACAATGAGCAGTTCTTC,CASSAIAGYNEQFF
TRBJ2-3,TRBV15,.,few,TGTGCCACCAGCGGGGTTCAGGGGGGGGGAATAGATACGCAGTATTTT,CATSGVQGGGIDTQYF
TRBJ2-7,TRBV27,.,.,TGTGCCAGCAGTTTATCGATGGTCTCCTACGAGCAGTACTTC,CASSLSMVSYEQYF
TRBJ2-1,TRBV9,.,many,TGTGCCAGCAGCGTCGCTGGGATAAACAATGAGCAGTTCTTC,CASSVAGINNEQFF
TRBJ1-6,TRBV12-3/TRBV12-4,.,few,TGTGCCAGCAGCTCCCAGGGTTCCGTGAATTCACCCCTCCACTTT,CASSSQGSVNSPLHF
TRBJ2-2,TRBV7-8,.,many,TGTGCCAGCAGCTCCCCCGTCGGGTTCGGGGGTTCCGGGGAGCTGTTTTTT,CASSSPVGFGGSGELFF
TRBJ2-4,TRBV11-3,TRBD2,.,TGTGCCAGCAGCTTCCGACTAGCGGGGGGGTTAGCCAAAAACATTCAGTACTTC,CASSFRLAGGLAKNIQYF
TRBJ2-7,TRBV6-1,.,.,TGTGCCAGCAGTGAAGATCTGGTGCGGCAGTACTTC,CASSEDLVRQYF
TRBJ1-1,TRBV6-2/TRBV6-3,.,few,TGTGCCAGCAGTTACTCGGGGTGGAACACTGAAGCTTTCTTT,CASSYSGWNTEAFF
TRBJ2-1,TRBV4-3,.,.,TGCGCCAGCAGCCAAGATTCAGGGGCACGCCAGTTCTTC,CASSQDSGARQFF
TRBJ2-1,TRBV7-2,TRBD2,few,TGTGCCAGCAGCTCAGCTAGCGGGGGGATTTGGAATGAGCAGTTCTTC,CASSSASGGIWNEQFF
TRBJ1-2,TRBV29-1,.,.,TGCAGCGTTGAAGAGGGTCCTGGGCATGGCTACACCTTC,CSVEEGPGHGYTF
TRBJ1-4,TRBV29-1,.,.,TGCAGCGTTAGGAGTCAGACTAATGAAAAACTGTTTTTT,CSVRSQTNEKLFF